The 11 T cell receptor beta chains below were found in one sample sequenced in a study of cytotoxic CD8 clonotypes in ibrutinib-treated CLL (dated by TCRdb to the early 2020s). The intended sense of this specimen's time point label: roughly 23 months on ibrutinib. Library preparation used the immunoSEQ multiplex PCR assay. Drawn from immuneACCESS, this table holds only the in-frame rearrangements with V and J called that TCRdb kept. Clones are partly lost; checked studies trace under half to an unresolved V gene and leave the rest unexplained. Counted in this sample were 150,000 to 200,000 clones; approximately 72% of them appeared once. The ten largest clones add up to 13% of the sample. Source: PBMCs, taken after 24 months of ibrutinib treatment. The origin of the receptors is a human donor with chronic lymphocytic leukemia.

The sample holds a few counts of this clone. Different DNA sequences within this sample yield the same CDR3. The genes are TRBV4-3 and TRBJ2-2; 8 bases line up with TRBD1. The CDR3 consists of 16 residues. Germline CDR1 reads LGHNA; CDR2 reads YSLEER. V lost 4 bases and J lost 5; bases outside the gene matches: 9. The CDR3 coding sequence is TGCGCCAGCAGCCTGGAGGGACAGGAGTTTACCGGGGAGCTGTTTTTT. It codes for CASSLEGQEFTGELFF.

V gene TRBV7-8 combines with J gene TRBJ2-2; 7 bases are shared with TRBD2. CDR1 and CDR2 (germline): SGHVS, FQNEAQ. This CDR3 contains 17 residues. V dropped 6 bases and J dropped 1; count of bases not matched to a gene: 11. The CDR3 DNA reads TGTGCCAGCAGTCCTGGAGGGCTAGCGGTGAACACCGGGGAGCTGTTTTTT. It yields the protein CASSPGGLAVNTGELFF.

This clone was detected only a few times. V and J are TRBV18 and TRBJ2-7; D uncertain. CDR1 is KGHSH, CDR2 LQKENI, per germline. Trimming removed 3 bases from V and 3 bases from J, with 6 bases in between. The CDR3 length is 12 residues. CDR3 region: CASSPDLYEQYF. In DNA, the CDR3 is TGTGCCAGCTCACCCGACCTCTACGAGCAGTACTTC.

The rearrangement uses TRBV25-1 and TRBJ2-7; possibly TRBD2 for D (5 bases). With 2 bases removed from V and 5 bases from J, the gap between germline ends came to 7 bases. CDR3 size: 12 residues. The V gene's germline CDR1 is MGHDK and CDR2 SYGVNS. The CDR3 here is CASSETGDEQYF. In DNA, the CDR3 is TGTGCCAGCAGTGAAACCGGGGACGAGCAGTACTTC.

The CDR3 sequence: CASSLPVRNEQFF. CDR3 nucleotide sequence: TGTGCCAGCAGTTTACCGGTTCGGAATGAGCAGTTCTTC. This sequence joins TRBV28 and TRBJ2-1; D uncertain. CDR1 is MDHEN and CDR2 is SYDVKM in the germline V gene. V shed 2 bases and J shed 7 bases, with 9 bases lying between them. The CDR3 runs 13 residues. Complete variable domain (other parts from reference TRBV28 and TRBJ2-1): DVKVTQSSRYLVKRTGEKVFLECVQDMDHENMFWYRQDPGLGLRLIYFSYDVKMKEKGDIPEGYSVSREKKERFSLILESASTNQTSMYLCASSLPVRNEQFFGPGTRLTVL.

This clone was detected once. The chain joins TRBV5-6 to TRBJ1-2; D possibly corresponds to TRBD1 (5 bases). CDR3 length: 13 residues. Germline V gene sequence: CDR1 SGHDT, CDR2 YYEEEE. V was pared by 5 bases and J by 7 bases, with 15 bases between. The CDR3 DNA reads TGTGCCAGCAGGGACACTGGAGGACTTGGCTACACCTTC. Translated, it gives CASRDTGGLGYTF.

The CDR3 region is CASSLAAGDTYNEQFF. CDR3 sequence (DNA): TGTGCCAGCAGCTTAGCGGCGGGAGACACCTACAATGAGCAGTTCTTC. This sequence joins TRBV7-9 and TRBJ2-1; 7 bases align to TRBD2. Unmatched junction bases numbered 4, after V lost 0 bases and J lost 2 bases. The CDR3 is 16 amino acids. Germline-derived CDR1 and CDR2 are SEHNR and FQNEAQ (reference sequence).

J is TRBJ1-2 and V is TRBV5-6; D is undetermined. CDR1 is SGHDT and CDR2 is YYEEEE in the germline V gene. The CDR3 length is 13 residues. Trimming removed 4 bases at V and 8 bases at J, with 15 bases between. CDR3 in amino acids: CASSQGLREGYTF. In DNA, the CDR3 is TGTGCCAGCAGCCAAGGACTTAGGGAGGGCTACACCTTC.

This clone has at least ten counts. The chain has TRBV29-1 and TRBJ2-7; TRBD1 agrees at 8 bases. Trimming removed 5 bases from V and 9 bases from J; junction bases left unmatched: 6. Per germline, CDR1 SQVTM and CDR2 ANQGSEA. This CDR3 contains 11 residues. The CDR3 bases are TGCAGCGTTACGACAGGGGCGGTGCAGTACTTC. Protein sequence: CSVTTGAVQYF.

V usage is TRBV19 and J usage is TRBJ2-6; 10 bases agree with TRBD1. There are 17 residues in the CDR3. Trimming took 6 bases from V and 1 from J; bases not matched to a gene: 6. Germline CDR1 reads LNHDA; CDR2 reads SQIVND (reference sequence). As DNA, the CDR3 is TGTGCCAGTAGGCGGACAGGGGGAAAGTCTGGGGCCAACGTCCTGACTTTC. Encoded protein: CASRRTGGKSGANVLTF.

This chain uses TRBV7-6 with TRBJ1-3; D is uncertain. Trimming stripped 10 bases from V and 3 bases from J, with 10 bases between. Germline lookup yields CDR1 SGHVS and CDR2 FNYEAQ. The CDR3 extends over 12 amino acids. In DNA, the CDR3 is TGTGCCACCTCACCCTTTGGAAACACCATATATTTT. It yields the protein CATSPFGNTIYF.